This is a list of T cell receptor beta chains from one sample in a study of T cell clusters in autoimmune cytopenias. Each CDR3 protein gets one entry in TCRdb, which reprocessed the multiplex PCR reads and gives no DNA. The sample's table shows around 7,700 distinct CDR3 sequences. In addition, the sample was reused for a study of T cell repertoires in aging, cancer and after chemotherapy.

The sample taken for sequencing was peripheral blood. The receptors were gathered from a human donor in good health. CDR3s include the opening cysteine and the closing phenylalanine or tryptophan. Each record gives: J gene, V gene, clone size, CDR3 protein. Size tells how often a clone was seen (once, few, many) or the class of an expanded clone, and some rows leave it out.

TRBJ1-6	TRBV11-1	-	CASSLMDGNSPLHF
TRBJ1-2	TRBV27	-	CASAPTWTYGYTF
TRBJ1-5	TRBV29-1	medium-sized	CSVAVGGGNQPQHF
TRBJ1-6	TRBV9	-	CASSPDGNSPLHF
TRBJ2-3	TRBV6-1	medium-sized	CASSEAAGGPDTQYF
TRBJ2-7	TRBV5-5	-	CASSFGRIADYEQYF
TRBJ1-1	TRBV6-1	-	CASSLPGANTEAFF
TRBJ2-3	TRBV20-1	-	CSARDPGTDTQYF
TRBJ2-1	TRBV12-3/TRBV12-4	medium-sized	CASSLRRESSYNEQFF
TRBJ2-2	TRBV5-4	medium-sized	CASGQGNTGELFF
TRBJ1-2	TRBV19	-	CASSILPRGGMDGYTF
TRBJ2-2	TRBV25-1	-	CASSESLRRHPGELFF
TRBJ1-1	TRBV6-2/TRBV6-3	-	CASSPPQGRLNTEAFF
TRBJ1-4	TRBV19	-	CASRPRDGWNEKLFF
TRBJ2-7	TRBV19	-	CASSMGVRTGGSEQYF
TRBJ2-1	TRBV20-1	-	CSALTSSGGYNEQFF
TRBJ1-6	TRBV30	medium-sized	CAWSAGRFSYNSPLHF
TRBJ2-1	TRBV24-1	-	CATSDLGLAYNEQFF
TRBJ2-1	TRBV6-1	medium-sized	CASTQGMSSYNEQFF
TRBJ1-4	TRBV19	medium-sized	CASSPRREEKLFF
TRBJ2-7	TRBV6-1	-	CASSDPTSGGKMYF
TRBJ2-3	TRBV6-1	medium-sized	CASSNQGSDTQYF
TRBJ2-2	TRBV13	-	CASSLRRTNTGELFF